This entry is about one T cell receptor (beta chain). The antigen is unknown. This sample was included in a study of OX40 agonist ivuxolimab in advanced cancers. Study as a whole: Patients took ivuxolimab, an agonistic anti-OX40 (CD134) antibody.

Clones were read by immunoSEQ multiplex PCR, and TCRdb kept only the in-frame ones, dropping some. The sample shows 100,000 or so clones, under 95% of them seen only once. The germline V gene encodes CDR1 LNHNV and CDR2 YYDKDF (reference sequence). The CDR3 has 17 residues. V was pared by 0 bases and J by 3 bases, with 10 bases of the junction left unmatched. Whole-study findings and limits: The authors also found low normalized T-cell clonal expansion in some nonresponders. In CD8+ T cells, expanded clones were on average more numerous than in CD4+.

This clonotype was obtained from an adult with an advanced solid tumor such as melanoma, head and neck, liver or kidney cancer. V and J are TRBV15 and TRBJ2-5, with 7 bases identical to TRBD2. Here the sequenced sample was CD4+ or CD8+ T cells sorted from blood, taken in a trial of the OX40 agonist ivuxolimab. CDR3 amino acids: CATSRDFSGAGEETQYF. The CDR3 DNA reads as TGTGCCACCAGCAGAGATTTCAGTGGGGCGGGAGAAGAGACCCAGTACTTC.